Listed here are 21 T cell receptor beta chains from one sample, sequenced in a study of blood T cell repertoires in COVID-19. Sequenced by immunoSEQ multiplex PCR; TCRdb stores in-frame clones only, minus some. Of about 370,000 clones in the sample, around 91% were seen once. Sequenced input: PBMCs or T cells enriched from blood (not recorded which). The receptors shown here come from a man younger than 35 who had recovered from COVID-19.

This chain uses TRBV28 with TRBJ2-7; D gene ambiguous. Between the trimmed V and J ends, which lost 6 bases and 2 bases, there was a span of 14 bases. In germline, CDR1 is MDHEN, CDR2 SYDVKM. The CDR3 totals 14 residues. CDR3 nucleotides: TGTGCCAGCAGAGGCGGAACGATTCCCTACGAGCAGTACTTC. Translation gives CASRGGTIPYEQYF.

Only one count was recorded for this clone. The chain uses TRBV5-1 and TRBJ1-6; tentatively, D is TRBD1 (6 bases). The CDR3 loop spans 19 amino acids. Trimming removed 0 bases from V and 10 bases from J, with 26 bases in between. The V gene's germline CDR1 is SGHRS and CDR2 YFSETQ. The CDR3: CASSLDGSHAHQGFSPLHF. CDR3 nucleotide sequence: TGCGCCAGCAGCTTGGATGGCAGCCATGCTCATCAGGGGTTCTCACCCCTCCACTTT.

The J gene is TRBJ1-5, the V gene TRBV30, with 7 bases identical to TRBD1. CDR1 and CDR2 from the germline V gene are GTSNPN and SVGIG (reference sequence). V shed 2 bases, J shed 7 bases, and the junction held 5 bases outside the gene matches. The CDR3 extends over 13 amino acids. The CDR3 DNA is TGTGCCTGGAGTCGACAGGGAACCCAGCCCCAGCATTTT. As protein: CAWSRQGTQPQHF.

The V call is TRBV9, the J call TRBJ2-7; 7 bases fit TRBD2. Trimming cost V 2 bases and J 10 bases; bases outside gene matches: 15. This CDR3 is 15 amino acids long. Germline lookup yields CDR1 SGDLS and CDR2 YYNGEE. The chain's CDR3 is CASSVQPGRGGHQYF. In nucleotides, the CDR3 is TGTGCCAGCAGCGTTCAACCGGGAAGGGGAGGGCACCAGTACTTC.

This chain uses TRBV18 with TRBJ2-5; 7 bases match TRBD1. V lost 2 bases, J lost 3 bases, and 9 bases stayed unmatched. The CDR3 consists of 16 residues. Per the germline V gene, CDR1 is KGHSH and CDR2 is LQKENI. The CDR3 spells CASSPRAPGTEETQYF. DNA of the CDR3: TGTGCCAGCTCACCAAGGGCCCCCGGGACAGAAGAGACCCAGTACTTC. Filled out from reference TRBV18 and TRBJ2-5, the complete variable domain reads NAGVMQNPRHLVRRRGQEARLRCSPMKGHSHVYWYRQLPEEGLKFMVYLQKENIIDESGMPKERFSAEFPKEGPSILRIQQVVRGDSAAYFCASSPRAPGTEETQYFGPGTRLLVL.

In nucleotides, the CDR3 is TGTGCCAGCAGTTTAGAGGGCAGGGGGTTAAATGGCTACACCTTC. Translation: CASSLEGRGLNGYTF. The chain recombines TRBV27 with TRBJ1-2; 7 nucleotides agree with TRBD1. There are 15 residues in the CDR3. After removal of 2 bases from V and 6 bases from J, the junction contained 9 bases not matched to a gene. Germline assignment: CDR1 MNHEY and CDR2 SMNVEV (reference sequence).

The rearrangement links TRBV7-9 to TRBJ1-2; tentatively, D is TRBD1 (5 bases). This CDR3 region has 15 residues. Trimming took off 2 bases at V and 4 bases at J, with 14 bases between the two ends. Germline CDR1 reads SEHNR; CDR2 reads FQNEAQ (reference sequence). CDR3 sequence (DNA): TGTGCCAGCAGCTTATCGGGGGTTGAGAGCTATGGCTACACCTTC. Protein product: CASSLSGVESYGYTF.

The chain couples TRBV27 to TRBJ2-7, with D perhaps TRBD1 (5 bases). The V end lost 5 bases, the J end lost 10 bases, and 12 bases lay between the germline ends. Germline V gene data show CDR1 as MNHEY and CDR2 as SMNVEV (reference sequence). This CDR3 comprises 11 residues. The CDR3 sequence: CASSTDTVQYF. CDR3 in DNA: TGTGCCAGCAGTACGGACACAGTACAGTACTTC.

The rearrangement uses TRBV5-8 and TRBJ2-1; D perhaps matches TRBD1 (6 bases). With 4 bases removed from V and 2 bases from J, the gap between germline ends came to 13 bases. The CDR3 spans 15 residues. Per germline, CDR1 SGHTS and CDR2 YDEGEE. CDR3 region: CASSLYRVTYNEQFF. CDR3 coding DNA: TGTGCCAGCAGCCTATACAGGGTCACCTACAATGAGCAGTTCTTC. Using reference TRBV5-8 and TRBJ2-1 for the parts outside the CDR3, the full variable domain is EAGVTQSPTHLIKTRGQQATLRCSPISGHTSVYWYQQALGLGLQFLLWYDEGEERNRGNFPPRFSGRQFPNYSSELNVNALELEDSALYLCASSLYRVTYNEQFFGPGTRLTVL.

V and J are TRBV9 and TRBJ2-1; a possible D gene is TRBD2 (6 bases). The CDR3 loop spans 15 amino acids. CDR1 and CDR2 from the germline V gene are SGDLS and YYNGEE. V lost 0 bases and J 9 bases, leaving 16 bases between the germline ends. The CDR3 DNA reads TGTGCCAGCAGCGTAGCCCCCCGGGGGAATCCTGAGCAGTTCTTC. Residues: CASSVAPRGNPEQFF.

The chain is built from TRBV7-3 and TRBJ2-1, with 9 bases fitting TRBD2. CDR3 length: 15 amino acids. In germline, CDR1 is SGHTA, CDR2 FQGTGA. V was clipped by 2 bases and J by 7 bases; unmatched bases: 6. In nucleotides, the CDR3 is TGTGCCAGCAGCTTATTAGCGGGAGTCGGTAATGAGCAGTTCTTC. This codes for CASSLLAGVGNEQFF.

This clone was observed a handful of times. V gene TRBV7-9 combines with J gene TRBJ1-5, with 8 bases fitting TRBD1. The CDR3 totals 14 residues. The J segment lost 5 bases and the V segment lost 5 bases, leaving 5 bases of the junction unmatched. The germline CDR1 and CDR2 sequences are SEHNR and FQNEAQ (reference sequence). The CDR3 protein is CASSPQGEDQPQHF. CDR3 nucleotides: TGTGCCAGCAGCCCACAGGGGGAGGATCAGCCCCAGCATTTT.

The chain recombines TRBV19 with TRBJ1-5, with 9 bases matching TRBD1. V trimming: 3 bases; J trimming: 2 bases; junction bases outside the gene matches: 2. The length of the CDR3 is 15 residues. The V gene's germline CDR1 is LNHDA and CDR2 SQIVND (reference sequence). The CDR3 is CASSIRTGGNQPQHF. CDR3 sequence (DNA): TGTGCCAGTAGTATCCGGACAGGGGGCAATCAGCCCCAGCATTTT.

A note on this clone: This specimen includes other DNA sequences encoding the same CDR3. This rearrangement joins TRBV4-3 to TRBJ1-5, with unresolved D. The V gene's germline CDR1 is LGHNA and CDR2 YSLEER. The V end lost 0 bases, the J end lost 0 bases, and 6 bases lay between the germline ends. The CDR3 spans 15 residues. CDR3 protein: CASSQDRYSNQPQHF. CDR3 coding DNA: TGCGCCAGCAGCCAAGACAGATATAGCAATCAGCCCCAGCATTTT.

This clone came up once. J is TRBJ1-5 and V is TRBV19, with 8 bases fitting TRBD1. CDR1 is LNHDA, CDR2 SQIVND, per germline (reference sequence). The CDR3 has 13 residues. J lost 2 bases, V lost 9 bases, and 3 bases had no gene match. This CDR3 is CASGQGGNQPQHF. CDR3 coding DNA: TGTGCCAGCGGACAGGGAGGCAATCAGCCCCAGCATTTT.

The CDR3 protein is CASSVAAGGNNEQFF. The CDR3 coding sequence is TGTGCCAGCAGCGTAGCTGCGGGGGGCAACAATGAGCAGTTCTTC. The V call is TRBV9, the J call TRBJ2-1, with 8 bases fitting TRBD2. The CDR3 extends over 15 amino acids. Germline CDR1 is SGDLS and CDR2 is YYNGEE. V shed 0 bases and J 5 bases; nucleotides not matched to a gene: 4.

This rearrangement joins TRBV19 to TRBJ2-2; no clear D. Germline V CDR1 and CDR2: LNHDA, SQIVND (reference sequence). The CDR3 sequence is 15 residues long. The ends were cut back, 3 bases at V and 0 bases at J, with 8 bases in the middle. CDR3 nucleotide sequence: TGTGCCAGTAGTATTCGACATACGAACACCGGGGAGCTGTTTTTT. Translated, it gives CASSIRHTNTGELFF.

V is TRBV10-3 and J is TRBJ1-5, with TRBD1 as a possible D gene (5 bases). The CDR3 runs to 13 residues. Germline V gene data show CDR1 as ENHRY and CDR2 as SYGVKD. The V end lost 3 bases, the J end lost 5 bases, and 8 bases lay between the germline ends. CDR3: CAISDSRDQPQHF. CDR3 coding DNA: TGTGCCATCAGTGACTCCAGGGATCAGCCCCAGCATTTT.

This rearrangement joins TRBV6-1 to TRBJ2-7, with D unresolved. The V end was cut by 2 bases, the J end by 3 bases, with 20 bases between. This CDR3 is 17 amino acids long. Germline CDR1 reads MNHNS; CDR2 reads SASEGT. The CDR3 protein is CASSELPRGSLGYEQYF. DNA of the CDR3: TGTGCCAGCAGTGAACTGCCCCGCGGCAGCCTCGGCTACGAGCAGTACTTC.

As regards this clone: The sample has other DNA sequences that encode this CDR3 too. This chain links TRBV9 with TRBJ2-7; 7 nucleotides align to TRBD1. Trimming took 0 bases from V and 0 from J; bases not matched to a gene: 3. The CDR3 contains 15 residues. Germline CDR1 and CDR2: SGDLS and YYNGEE. The CDR3: CASSVGDSFSYEQYF. The CDR3 DNA reads as TGTGCCAGCAGCGTAGGGGACAGTTTCTCCTACGAGCAGTACTTC.

The chain carries TRBV7-2 and TRBJ2-7; 12 bases map to TRBD2. Germline V lookup: CDR1 SGHTA, CDR2 FQGNSA. The CDR3 is made up of 17 amino acids. V shed 0 bases and J 6 bases; nucleotides not matched to a gene: 9. The CDR3 sequence is CASSLAVGASGRGEQYF. The CDR3 DNA sequence: TGTGCCAGCAGCTTAGCAGTTGGCGCTAGCGGGAGGGGCGAGCAGTACTTC.